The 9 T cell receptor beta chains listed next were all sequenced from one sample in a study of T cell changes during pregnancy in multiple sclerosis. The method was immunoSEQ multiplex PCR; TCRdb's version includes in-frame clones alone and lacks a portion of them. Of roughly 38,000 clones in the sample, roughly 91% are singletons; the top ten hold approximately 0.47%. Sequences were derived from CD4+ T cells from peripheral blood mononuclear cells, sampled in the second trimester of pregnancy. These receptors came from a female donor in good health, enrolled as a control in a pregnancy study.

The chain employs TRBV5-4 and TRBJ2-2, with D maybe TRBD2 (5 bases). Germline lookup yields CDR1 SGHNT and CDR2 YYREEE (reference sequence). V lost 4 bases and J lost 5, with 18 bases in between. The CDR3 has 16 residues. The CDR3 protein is CASSPTPGTQTGELFF. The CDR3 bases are TGTGCCAGCAGCCCAACACCGGGAACTCAAACCGGGGAGCTGTTTTTT.

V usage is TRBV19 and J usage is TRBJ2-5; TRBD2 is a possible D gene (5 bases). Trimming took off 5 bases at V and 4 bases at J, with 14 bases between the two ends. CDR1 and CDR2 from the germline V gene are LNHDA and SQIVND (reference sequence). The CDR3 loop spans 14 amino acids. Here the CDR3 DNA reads TGTGCCAGTAGTGGCGGGCAGAAACTAGAGACCCAGTACTTC. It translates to CASSGGQKLETQYF.

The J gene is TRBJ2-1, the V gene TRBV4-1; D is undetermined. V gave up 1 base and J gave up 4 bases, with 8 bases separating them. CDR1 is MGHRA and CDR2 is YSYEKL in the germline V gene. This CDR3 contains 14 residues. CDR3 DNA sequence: TGCGCCAGCAGCCAAGTGTCGCGTTACAATGAGCAGTTCTTC. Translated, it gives CASSQVSRYNEQFF.

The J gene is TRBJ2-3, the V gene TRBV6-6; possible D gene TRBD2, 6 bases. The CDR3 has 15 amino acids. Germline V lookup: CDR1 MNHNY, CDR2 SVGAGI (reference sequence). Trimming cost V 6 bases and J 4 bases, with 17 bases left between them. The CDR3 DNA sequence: TGTGCCAGCAGCCCCTTCGATCCGGGGGCAGATACGCAGTATTTT. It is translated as CASSPFDPGADTQYF.

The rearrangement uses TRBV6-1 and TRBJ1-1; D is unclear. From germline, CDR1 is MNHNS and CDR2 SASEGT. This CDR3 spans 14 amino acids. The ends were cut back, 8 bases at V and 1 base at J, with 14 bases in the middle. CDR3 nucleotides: TGTGCCAGCTCTTTGGGCAGGCCGAACACTGAAGCTTTCTTT. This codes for CASSLGRPNTEAFF.

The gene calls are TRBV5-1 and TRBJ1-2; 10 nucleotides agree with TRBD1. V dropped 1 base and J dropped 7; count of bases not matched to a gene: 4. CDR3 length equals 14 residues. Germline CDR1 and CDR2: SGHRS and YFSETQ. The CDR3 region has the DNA TGCGCCAGCAGCTTGTGGGACAGGGGAGGTGGCTACACCTTC. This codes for CASSLWDRGGGYTF.

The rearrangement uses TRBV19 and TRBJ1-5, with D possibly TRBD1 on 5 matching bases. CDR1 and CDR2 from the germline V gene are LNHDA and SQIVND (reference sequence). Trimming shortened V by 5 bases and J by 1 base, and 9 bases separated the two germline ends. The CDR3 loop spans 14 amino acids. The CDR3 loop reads CASSPTASNQPQHF. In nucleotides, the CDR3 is TGTGCCAGTAGTCCGACAGCGAGCAATCAGCCCCAGCATTTT.

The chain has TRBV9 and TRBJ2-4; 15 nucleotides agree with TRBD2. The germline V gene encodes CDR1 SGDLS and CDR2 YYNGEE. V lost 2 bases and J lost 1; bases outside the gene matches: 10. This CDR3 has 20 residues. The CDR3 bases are TGTGCCAGCAGCGTCGGACTAGCGGGGGGGTCTGCGTCGGCCAAAAACATTCAGTACTTC. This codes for CASSVGLAGGSASAKNIQYF. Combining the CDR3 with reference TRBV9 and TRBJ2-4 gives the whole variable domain DSGVTQTPKHLITATGQRVTLRCSPRSGDLSVYWYQQSLDQGLQFLIQYYNGEERAKGNILERFSAQQFPDLHSELNLSSLELGDSALYFCASSVGLAGGSASAKNIQYFGAGTRLSVL.

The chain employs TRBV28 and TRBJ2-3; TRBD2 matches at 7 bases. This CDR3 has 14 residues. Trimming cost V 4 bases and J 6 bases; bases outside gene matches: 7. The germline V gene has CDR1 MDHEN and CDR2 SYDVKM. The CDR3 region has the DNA TGTGCCAGCAGTTATCCGGGAGGAGAGGATACGCAGTATTTT. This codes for CASSYPGGEDTQYF.